This T cell receptor (beta chain) is from a study of T cell repertoires in ileal Crohn's disease. Libraries were prepared by immunoSEQ multiplex PCR; TCRdb keeps only in-frame clonotypes and omits some of them. The repertoire holds 11,000 to 15,000 clones, with 80% to 85% as singletons. This clone was seen only a few times. The antigen is unknown. General observations from the study: High-frequency clones were more common in sorted CD8 than CD4 cells.

CDR1 MNHNS and CDR2 SASEGT come from the germline V gene. The V end lost 1 base, the J end lost 5 bases, and 17 bases lay between the germline ends. The CDR3 runs 16 residues. The chain links TRBV6-1 to TRBJ1-2; D gene uncertain. Input material: ileal tissue. This receptor was taken from an adult with Crohn's disease. As DNA, the CDR3 is TGTGCCAGCAGTGAAGTTGTAACAACGCCACGATATGGCTACACCTTC. Residues: CASSEVVTTPRYGYTF.